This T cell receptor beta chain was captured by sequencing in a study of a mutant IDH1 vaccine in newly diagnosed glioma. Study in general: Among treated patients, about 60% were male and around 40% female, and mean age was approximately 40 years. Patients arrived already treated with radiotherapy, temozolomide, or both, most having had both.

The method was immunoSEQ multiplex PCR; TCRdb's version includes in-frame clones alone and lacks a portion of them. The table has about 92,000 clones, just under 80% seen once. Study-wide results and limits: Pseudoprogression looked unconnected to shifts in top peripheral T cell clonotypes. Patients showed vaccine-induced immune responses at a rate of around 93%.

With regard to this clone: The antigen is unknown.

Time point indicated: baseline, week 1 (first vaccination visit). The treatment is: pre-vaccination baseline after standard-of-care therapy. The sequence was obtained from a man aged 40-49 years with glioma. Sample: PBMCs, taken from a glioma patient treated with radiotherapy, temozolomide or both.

The CDR3 DNA reads TGTGCCAGTAGTATAAGAGAGCTACGGGATGAGCAGTTCTTC. Its translation: CASSIRELRDEQFF. The rearrangement uses TRBV19 and TRBJ2-1; D unresolved. Trimming took 2 bases from V and 8 from J, leaving 13 bases between them. The germline CDR1 and CDR2 sequences are LNHDA and SQIVND (reference sequence). CDR3 length: 14 amino acids.